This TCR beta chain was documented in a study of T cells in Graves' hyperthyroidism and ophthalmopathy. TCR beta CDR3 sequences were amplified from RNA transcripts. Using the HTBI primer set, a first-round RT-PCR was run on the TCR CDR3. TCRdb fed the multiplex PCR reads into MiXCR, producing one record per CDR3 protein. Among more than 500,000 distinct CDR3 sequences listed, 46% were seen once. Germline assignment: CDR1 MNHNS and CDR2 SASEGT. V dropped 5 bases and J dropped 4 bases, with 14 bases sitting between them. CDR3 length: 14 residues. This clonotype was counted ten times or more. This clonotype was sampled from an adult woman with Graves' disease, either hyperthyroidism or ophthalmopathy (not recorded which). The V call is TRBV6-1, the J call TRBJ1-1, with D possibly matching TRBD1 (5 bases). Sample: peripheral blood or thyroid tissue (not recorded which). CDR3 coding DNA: TGTGCCAGCAGTAACGGACAAGATGGCACTGAAGCTTTCTTT. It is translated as CASSNGQDGTEAFF.